This T cell receptor beta chain was sequenced for a study of OX40 agonist ivuxolimab in advanced cancers. Whole-study context: Aged roughly 20 to 79 with a mean of approximately 60 years, they were around 83% male. The study, taken as a whole, reports: Relative to CD4+ cells, CD8+ T cells on average had more expanded clones. CD4+ and CD8+ blood T cells expanded clonally by week 6 at 0.1 to 3.0 mg/kg. Partial responders at 0.1-3.0 mg/kg had among the lowest clonal expansion.

Regarding this clone: Antigen unknown.

This CDR3 is built from 14 residues. V dropped 8 bases and J dropped 0 bases, with 11 bases sitting between them. Germline V CDR1 and CDR2: SNHLY, FYNNEI. Some clones are missing from TCRdb's copy, which holds only in-frame ones; the method was immunoSEQ multiplex PCR. This table holds about 87,000 clones, 85% to 90% found once. The sample here was CD4+ or CD8+ T cells sorted from blood, taken in a trial of the OX40 agonist ivuxolimab. The sequence was collected from an adult with an advanced solid tumor such as melanoma, head and neck, liver or kidney cancer. The V call is TRBV2, the J call TRBJ1-5; D is perhaps TRBD1 (6 bases). CDR3: CASGGLNSNQPQHF. CDR3 nucleotide sequence: TGTGCCAGCGGGGGGCTTAATAGCAATCAGCCCCAGCATTTT.